The present T cell receptor beta chain was sequenced within a study of blood T cells in healthy people across ages. This clonotype was found a few times. A second roughly 6 to 11 cycle PCR used barcoded and J-beta primers. Tags on each cDNA molecule came from a template-switch adaptor with 12 random nucleotides. Using its own MiXCR run on the 5' RACE reads, TCRdb lists one record per CDR3 protein. The sample consists of roughly 1.4 million distinct CDR3 sequences, approximately 59% of them appearing once. The CDR3 consists of 14 residues. J gave up 3 bases and V 7 bases, and 5 bases lay outside the gene matches. CDR1 and CDR2 from the germline V gene are MNHEY and SVGAGI.

This TCR was sampled from a man aged 18 to 30 in good health. The chain is built from TRBV6-5 and TRBJ2-1; 8 bases are a match to TRBD1. The sample consisted of blood. The CDR3 DNA follows: TGTGCCAGCACCAAGGACAGGGACTACAATGAGCAGTTCTTC. Amino acids: CASTKDRDYNEQFF.